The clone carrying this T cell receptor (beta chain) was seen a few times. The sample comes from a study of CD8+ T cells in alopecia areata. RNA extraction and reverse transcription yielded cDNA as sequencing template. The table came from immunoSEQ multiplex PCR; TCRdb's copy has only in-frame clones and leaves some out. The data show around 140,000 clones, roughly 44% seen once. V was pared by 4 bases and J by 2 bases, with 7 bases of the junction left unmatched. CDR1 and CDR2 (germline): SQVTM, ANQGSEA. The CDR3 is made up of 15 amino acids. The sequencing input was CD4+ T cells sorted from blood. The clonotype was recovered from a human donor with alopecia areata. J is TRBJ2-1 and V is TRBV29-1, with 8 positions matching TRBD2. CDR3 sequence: CSVGGSGATYNEQFF. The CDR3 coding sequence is TGCAGCGTTGGGGGTAGCGGGGCCACCTACAATGAGCAGTTCTTC.